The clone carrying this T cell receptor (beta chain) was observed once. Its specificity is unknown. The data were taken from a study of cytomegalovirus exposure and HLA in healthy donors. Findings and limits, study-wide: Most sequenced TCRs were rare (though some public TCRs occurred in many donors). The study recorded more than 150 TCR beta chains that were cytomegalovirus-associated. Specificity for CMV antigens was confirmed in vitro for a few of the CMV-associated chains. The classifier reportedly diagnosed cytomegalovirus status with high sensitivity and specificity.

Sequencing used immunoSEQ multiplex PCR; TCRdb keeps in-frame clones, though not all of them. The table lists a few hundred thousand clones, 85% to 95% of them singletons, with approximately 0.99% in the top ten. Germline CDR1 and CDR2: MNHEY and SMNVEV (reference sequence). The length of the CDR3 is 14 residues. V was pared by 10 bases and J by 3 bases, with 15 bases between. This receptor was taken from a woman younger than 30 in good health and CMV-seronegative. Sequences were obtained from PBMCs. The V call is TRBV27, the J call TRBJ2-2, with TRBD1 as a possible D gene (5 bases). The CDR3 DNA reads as TGTGCCACCCTGGGGCTAAGCGACACCGGGGAGCTGTTTTTT. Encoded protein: CATLGLSDTGELFF.